This entry lists 8 T cell receptor beta chains sequenced from one sample in a study of shared clonotypes between healthy human individuals. Some clones are missing from TCRdb's copy, which holds only in-frame ones; the method was immunoSEQ multiplex PCR. This table has about 1.9 million clones, 85% to 95% appearing once. It was CD45RO-negative cells, positively selected for CCR7, that made up naive CD8 cells, with terminally differentiated effector memory CD45RA+ cells excluded. Sequenced input: naive CD8+ T cells from PBMCs. These receptors came from a man aged 18 to 29 in good health. Some clones in this sample may be carry-over from other donors' samples.

In regard to this clone: Distinct nucleotide sequences in the sample also encode this CDR3. The genes are TRBV6-5 and TRBJ1-5, with a tentative D call TRBD1 (5 bases). Trimming took 2 bases from V and 3 from J, leaving 8 bases between them. CDR1 is MNHEY, CDR2 SVGAGI, per germline. This CDR3 spans 14 amino acids. The CDR3 DNA is TGTGCCAGCAGTTACGGGGGGAACAATCAGCCCCAGCATTTT. Encoded protein: CASSYGGNNQPQHF.

The rearrangement uses TRBV30 and TRBJ1-2, with D tentatively TRBD1 (5 bases). Germline-derived CDR1 and CDR2 are GTSNPN and SVGIG (reference sequence). CDR3 length equals 14 residues. Trimming removed 4 bases at V and 6 bases at J, with 18 bases between. CDR3 protein: CAWISDTFPHGYTF. Here the CDR3 DNA reads TGTGCCTGGATTTCGGACACCTTCCCCCATGGCTACACCTTC. The full variable domain, completed using reference TRBV30 and TRBJ1-2, is SQTIHQWPATLVQPVGSPLSLECTVEGTSNPNLYWYRQAAGRGLQLLFYSVGIGQISSEVPQNLSASRPQDRQFILSSKKLLLSDSGFYLCAWISDTFPHGYTFGSGTRLTVV.

J is TRBJ2-7 and V is TRBV7-9; D uncertain. The CDR3 contains 13 residues. V lost 3 bases and J 5 bases, leaving 11 bases between the germline ends. Per germline, CDR1 SEHNR and CDR2 FQNEAQ (reference sequence). The DNA of the CDR3 is TGTGCCAGCAGCTTTTTAAAAGGCCACGAGCAGTACTTC. Translating it yields CASSFLKGHEQYF.

The chain is built from TRBV6-6 and TRBJ2-7, with 10 bases aligning to TRBD2. The junction had 8 bases not matched to a gene; V was cut back by 7 bases and J by 2 bases. In germline, CDR1 is MNHNY, CDR2 SVGAGI (reference sequence). The CDR3 length is 15 residues. Here the CDR3 reads CASTLAGALTYEQYF. The CDR3 nucleotides are TGTGCCAGCACGCTAGCGGGAGCCTTAACCTACGAGCAGTACTTC.

CDR3: CASSVGLAGNGDTQYF. Here the CDR3 DNA reads TGTGCCAGCAGCGTAGGACTAGCGGGAAATGGGGATACGCAGTATTTT. The chain combines TRBV9 with TRBJ2-3; 11 bases agree with TRBD2. CDR3 length: 16 amino acids. Germline V CDR1 and CDR2: SGDLS, YYNGEE. The V and J ends lost 0 bases and 6 bases, in that order; junction bases with no gene match: 6.

The V gene is TRBV13, the J gene TRBJ2-7; a weak D match, TRBD2 (5 bases). The germline V gene encodes CDR1 PRHDT and CDR2 FYEKMQ (reference sequence). This CDR3 is 15 amino acids long. Trimming left V 4 bases short and J 6 bases short, with 19 bases between. The CDR3 nucleotides read TGTGCCAGCAGCTCGGGCCGAGGGCCCGGCGCCGAGCAGTACTTC. This encodes CASSSGRGPGAEQYF.

The chain is built from TRBV15 and TRBJ2-1; D gene ambiguous. Germline values: CDR1 LNHNV, CDR2 YYDKDF (reference sequence). Deletions cut 1 base from V and 5 bases from J, with 18 bases between. The CDR3 is made up of 17 amino acids. The CDR3 nucleotides read TGTGCCACCAGCAGAGTCCTTTTTGGGATGAGGAACAATGAGCAGTTCTTC. This encodes CATSRVLFGMRNNEQFF. Based on the CDR3 plus reference TRBV15 and TRBJ2-1, the full variable domain is DAMVIQNPRYQVTQFGKPVTLSCSQTLNHNVMYWYQQKSSQAPKLLFHYYDKDFNNEADTPDNFQSRRPNTSFCFLDIRSPGLGDTAMYLCATSRVLFGMRNNEQFFGPGTRLTVL.

The V call is TRBV25-1, the J call TRBJ2-1, with 9 nucleotides matching TRBD2. Trimming at V came to 4 bases and at J to 9 bases, leaving 10 bases not matched to a gene. The CDR3 contains 15 residues. Germline V gives CDR1 MGHDK, CDR2 SYGVNS. The CDR3 coding sequence is TGTGCCAGCAGTGGACCCCAGTCTAGCGGGACTGAGCAGTTCTTC. It encodes CASSGPQSSGTEQFF.